These T cell receptor beta chains were read from a single sample in a study of T cells in Graves' hyperthyroidism and ophthalmopathy. TCRdb ran MiXCR on the multiplex PCR reads and lists one entry per CDR3 protein. The sample yields approximately 690,000 distinct CDR3 sequences, 13% to 15% seen once. The sequencing sample was made of blood. These TCRs come from a woman aged 50 to 60 with Graves' ophthalmopathy. Each CDR3 is given with its conserved first and last residue. The D gene is left open where the match is weak. Where a row states a size, it is once, few, many or the class of an expanded clone; other rows omit it.

>TRBV12-3/TRBV12-4|many|.|TRBJ1-2
CASSFVWSRGANGYTF
TGTGCCAGCAGTTTTGTTTGGTCACGAGGGGCTAATGGCTACACCTTC
>TRBV27|.|.|TRBJ2-2
CASSWEAGELFF
TGTGCCAGCAGTTGGGAGGCCGGGGAGCTGTTTTTT
>TRBV18|many|.|TRBJ2-2
CASPSWSGELFF
TGTGCCAGCCCCTCTTGGTCCGGGGAGCTGTTTTTT
>TRBV28|many|TRBD2|TRBJ2-2
CASRTSGRSPHGELFF
TGTGCCAGCAGGACTAGCGGGAGGTCGCCGCACGGGGAGCTGTTTTTT
>TRBV29-1|many|TRBD2|TRBJ2-7
CSVEGLAGGPYYEQYF
TGCAGCGTAGAAGGACTAGCGGGAGGGCCTTACTACGAGCAGTACTTC
>TRBV28|many|TRBD1|TRBJ2-5
CASSLPRTGGLETQYF
TGTGCCAGCAGTTTACCGAGGACAGGGGGCCTGGAGACCCAGTACTTC
>TRBV12-3/TRBV12-4|many|TRBD2|TRBJ2-1
CASTLPSGSVQFF
TGTGCCAGCACCCTACCGAGCGGGAGTGTGCAGTTCTTC
>TRBV7-2|many|TRBD2|TRBJ2-7
CASSQELTSGYEQYF
TGTGCCAGCAGCCAGGAGCTGACTAGCGGGTACGAGCAGTACTTC
>TRBV20-1|many|TRBD1|TRBJ1-4
CSAGTGGDEKLFF
TGCAGTGCAGGGACAGGGGGCGATGAAAAACTGTTTTTT
>TRBV4-2|few|.|TRBJ1-1
CASSQDLAENTEAFF
TGTGCCAGCAGCCAAGATCTGGCAGAGAACACTGAAGCTTTCTTT
>TRBV6-5|many|TRBD2|TRBJ2-7
CASSYWTSGIKGYEQYF
TGTGCCAGCAGTTACTGGACTAGCGGGATCAAAGGATACGAGCAGTACTTC
>TRBV9|many|TRBD2|TRBJ2-1
CASSPGGGRAGNEQFF
TGTGCCAGCAGCCCGGGTGGCGGGAGGGCCGGTAATGAGCAGTTCTTC
>TRBV20-1|many|.|TRBJ2-5
CSASGSLTGVETQYF
TGCAGTGCTAGTGGATCCCTGACAGGAGTGGAGACCCAGTACTTC
>TRBV20-1|once|.|TRBJ2-3
CSARVRVRVTTKPAHTDTQYF
TGCAGTGCTAGAGTCCGCGTGAGGGTTACAACGAAACCGGCACACACAGATACGCAGTATTTT
>TRBV6-2/TRBV6-3|few|.|TRBJ2-6
CASRPIYLFGGTSGANVLTF
TGTGCCAGCAGACCTATCTATCTTTTCGGGGGAACCTCTGGGGCCAACGTCCTGACTTTC
>TRBV27|.|TRBD1|TRBJ2-5
CASSRHTGTGGPGGTQYF
TGTGCCAGCAGTCGCCACACCGGGACAGGGGGCCCGGGGGGGACCCAGTACTTC
>TRBV6-5|.|TRBD2|TRBJ2-2
CASSYTGGTGELFF
TGTGCCAGCAGTTACACGGGAGGCACCGGGGAGCTGTTTTTT
>TRBV5-1|.|.|TRBJ1-1
CASSFFRGQGPNTEAFF
TGTGCCAGCAGCTTTTTCAGGGGTCAGGGGCCTAACACTGAAGCTTTCTTT
>TRBV6-1|once|.|TRBJ2-5
CASSTPTSVIYF
TGTGCCAGCAGTACCCCCACCTCAGTCATTTACTTC
>TRBV11-2|many|TRBD2|TRBJ2-7
CASSYSAASGSTYEQYF
TGTGCCAGCAGCTATAGCGCGGCTAGCGGGAGTACGTACGAGCAGTACTTC
>TRBV10-3|many|TRBD1|TRBJ2-7
CAISAGPEGQVRYEQYF
TGTGCCATCAGTGCTGGACCTGAGGGACAGGTTCGTTATGAGCAGTACTTC
>TRBV4-2|few|TRBD2|TRBJ2-7
CASSRWAGGAFEQYF
TGTGCCAGCAGCCGGTGGGCGGGAGGGGCATTCGAGCAGTACTTC
>TRBV6-2/TRBV6-3|many|.|TRBJ1-3
CASRPYGRNSGNTIYF
TGTGCCAGCAGACCCTATGGACGTAACTCTGGAAACACCATATATTTT
>TRBV7-2|many|.|TRBJ2-2
CASSPVALNTGELFF
TGTGCCAGCAGCCCCGTTGCCCTGAACACCGGGGAGCTGTTTTTT
>TRBV20-1|many|TRBD1|TRBJ1-5
CSARPSPGGAGQPQHF
TGCAGTGCTAGACCATCCCCAGGGGGCGCAGGGCAGCCCCAGCATTTT
>TRBV11-1|many|.|TRBJ1-1
CASSPEGSKAFF
TGTGCCAGCAGCCCCGAAGGGTCTAAAGCTTTCTTT
>TRBV6-5|many|.|TRBJ2-3
CASSYSSAGNTDTQYF
TGTGCCAGCAGTTACTCGAGTGCGGGGAACACAGATACGCAGTATTTT
>TRBV2|.|.|TRBJ1-5
CASSELRTFNQPQHF
TGTGCCAGCAGTGAATTAAGGACCTTCAATCAGCCCCAGCATTTT
>TRBV7-3|.|.|TRBJ2-2
CASSLIGGTTGELFF
TGTGCCAGCAGCTTAATAGGAGGTACCACCGGGGAGCTGTTTTTT
>TRBV7-9|many|.|TRBJ2-5
CASSSKTTPQETQYF
TGTGCCAGCAGCTCTAAGACGACTCCCCAAGAGACCCAGTACTTC
>TRBV7-3|few|.|TRBJ2-1
CASSRSGPNNEQFF
TGTGCCAGCAGCCGTTCAGGTCCAAACAATGAGCAGTTCTTC
>TRBV6-2/TRBV6-3|.|.|TRBJ2-6
CASSYLRAGANVLTF
TGTGCCAGCAGTTACCTACGGGCCGGGGCCAACGTCCTGACTTTC
>TRBV6-6|few|TRBD1|TRBJ2-4
CASSYRGQGKNIQYF
TGTGCCAGCAGTTACAGAGGACAGGGGAAAAACATTCAGTACTTC
>TRBV4-3|.|.|TRBJ2-1
CASSQVYTNEQFF
TGCGCCAGCAGCCAAGTTTATACCAATGAGCAGTTCTTC
>TRBV18|many|.|TRBJ1-1
CASSLKDTEAFF
TGTGCCAGCTCACTCAAAGACACTGAAGCTTTCTTT
>TRBV9|few|.|TRBJ2-3
CASSKSSTDTQYF
TGTGCCAGCAGCAAAAGTAGCACAGATACGCAGTATTTT
>TRBV28|.|.|TRBJ1-5
CASSFGVGQPQHF
TGTGCCAGCAGTTTCGGGGTCGGTCAGCCCCAGCATTTT
>TRBV7-2|few|.|TRBJ1-1
CASSLVWGVGEAFF
TGTGCCAGCAGCTTAGTTTGGGGAGTGGGTGAAGCTTTCTTT
>TRBV5-6|many|.|TRBJ2-7
CASSSRSWEQYF
TGTGCCAGCAGCTCGCGAAGTTGGGAGCAGTACTTC
>TRBV5-5|.|TRBD1|TRBJ1-1
CASSRQRAGGAVTEAFF
TGTGCCAGCAGCCGGCAAAGAGCAGGGGGCGCGGTCACTGAAGCTTTCTTT
>TRBV24-1|.|TRBD2|TRBJ2-1
CATSSPGTSQTPRPYNEQFF
TGTGCCACCAGTTCCCCCGGGACTAGCCAAACTCCGAGGCCCTACAATGAGCAGTTCTTC
>TRBV5-1|many|.|TRBJ1-1
CASSLEVGNTEAFF
TGCGCCAGCAGCTTGGAGGTAGGGAACACTGAAGCTTTCTTT
>TRBV11-2|many|TRBD1|TRBJ1-2
CASSEGDRAPSYTF
TGTGCCAGCAGCGAGGGGGACAGGGCGCCAAGCTACACCTTC
>TRBV18|many|TRBD1|TRBJ2-1
CASSPPGQGRNEQFF
TGTGCCAGCTCACCACCGGGACAGGGGCGAAATGAGCAGTTCTTC
>TRBV5-4|few|TRBD2|TRBJ2-1
CASSSRTSLSYNEQFF
TGTGCCAGCAGCTCACGGACTAGCCTTAGCTACAATGAGCAGTTCTTC
>TRBV14|many|.|TRBJ2-7
CASSRGRSYEQYF
TGCGCCAGCAGCCGAGGCAGATCCTACGAGCAGTACTTC
>TRBV28|.|TRBD1|TRBJ2-7
CASNRGFAYEQYF
TGTGCCAGTAACAGGGGATTCGCCTACGAGCAGTACTTC
>TRBV20-1|many|.|TRBJ2-5
CSGAVYQETQYF
TGCAGTGGTGCGGTGTACCAAGAGACCCAGTACTTC
>TRBV2|.|TRBD2|TRBJ2-5
CASTGTSQETQYF
TGTGCCAGCACCGGGACTAGCCAAGAGACCCAGTACTTC
>TRBV9|.|.|TRBJ2-3
CASSVEGRSTQYF
TGTGCCAGCAGCGTAGAGGGGCGGAGTACGCAGTATTTT
>TRBV5-1|.|TRBD2|TRBJ2-3
CASSADGRGTDTQYF
TGCGCCAGCAGCGCAGACGGGAGGGGAACAGATACGCAGTATTTT
>TRBV28|many|.|TRBJ2-1
CASSPSLNPEQFF
TGTGCCAGCAGCCCCTCCCTGAATCCTGAGCAGTTCTTC
>TRBV11-1|many|.|TRBJ2-5
CASSLGTPETQYF
TGTGCCAGCAGCCTCGGGACCCCAGAGACCCAGTACTTC
>TRBV9|few|.|TRBJ2-3
CASSVKVFPTDTQYF
TGTGCCAGCAGCGTAAAGGTTTTCCCCACAGATACGCAGTATTTT
>TRBV20-1|many|TRBD1|TRBJ1-6
CSARDRQQGNSPLHF
TGCAGTGCTAGAGATAGGCAACAGGGGAATTCACCCCTCCACTTT